This T cell receptor (beta chain) emerged from a study of blood T cell repertoires in COVID-19. In the study overall: Sites across the United States, Italy and Spain contributed samples from acute and convalescent COVID-19. In each case, the material was cDNA or gDNA derived from T cells, B-cell-depleted T cells, or PBMCs.

V was clipped by 0 bases and J by 0 bases, with 9 bases between them. Germline assignment: CDR1 SGHRS and CDR2 YFSETQ. The CDR3 is 15 amino acids. Original handling: Cell counts per sample came from amplifying reference gene primers. The table came from immunoSEQ multiplex PCR; TCRdb's copy has only in-frame clones and leaves some out. From that table come the V and J calls and clone size; the DNA was used to work out D and trimming. This table holds about 190,000 clones, less than 80% found once. The chain combines TRBV5-1 with TRBJ1-1; unclear D gene. The clonotype was recovered from a woman between 50 and 59 years old with acute or convalescent COVID-19. The sequenced sample consisted of peripheral blood. The CDR3 spells CASSLAADMNTEAFF. The CDR3 nucleotides are TGCGCCAGCAGCTTGGCGGCAGACATGAACACTGAAGCTTTCTTT.